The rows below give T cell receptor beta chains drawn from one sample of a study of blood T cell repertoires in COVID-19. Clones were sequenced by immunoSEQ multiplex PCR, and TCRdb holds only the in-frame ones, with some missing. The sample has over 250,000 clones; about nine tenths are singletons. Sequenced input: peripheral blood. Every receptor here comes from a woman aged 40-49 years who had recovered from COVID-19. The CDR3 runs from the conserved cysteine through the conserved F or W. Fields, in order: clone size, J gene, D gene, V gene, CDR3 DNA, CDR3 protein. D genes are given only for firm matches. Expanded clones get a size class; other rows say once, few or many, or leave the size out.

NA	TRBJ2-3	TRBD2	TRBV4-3	TGCGCCAGCAGCCAGGGACTAGCGGGGGCTTTGACAGATACGCAGTATTTT	CASSQGLAGALTDTQYF
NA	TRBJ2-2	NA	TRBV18	TGTGCCAGCTCACCCTCGGTCGAGGCCGGGGAGCTGTTTTTT	CASSPSVEAGELFF
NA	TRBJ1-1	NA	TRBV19	TGTGCCAGTAGTTGGTACGGAGCTAACACTGAAGCTTTCTTT	CASSWYGANTEAFF
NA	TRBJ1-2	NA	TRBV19	TGTGCCAGTAGTACGACGGACAAGGGTTTGAGGGGCTACACCTTC	CASSTTDKGLRGYTF
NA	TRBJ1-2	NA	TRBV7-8	TGTGCCAGCAGCGAGCCCACAGGGAGCTATGGCTACACCTTC	CASSEPTGSYGYTF
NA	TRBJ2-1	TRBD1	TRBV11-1	TGTGCCAGCAGCTTCGCTCCGGGACAGGAATACAATGAGCAGTTCTTC	CASSFAPGQEYNEQFF
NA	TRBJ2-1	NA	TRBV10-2	TGCGCCAGCAGTACAGGGTGGGGTGAGGACAATGAGCAGTTCTTC	CASSTGWGEDNEQFF
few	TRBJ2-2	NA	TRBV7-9	TGTGCCAGCGCCGACAGCTACACCGGGGAGCTGTTTTTT	CASADSYTGELFF
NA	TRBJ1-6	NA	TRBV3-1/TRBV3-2	TGTGCCAGCAGCCAAGATTATCTTGTCAGTTCACCCCTCCACTTT	CASSQDYLVSSPLHF
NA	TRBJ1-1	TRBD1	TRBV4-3	TGCGCCAGCAGCCGAACAGGGACAGGGGATTTGAACACTGAAGCTTTCTTT	CASSRTGTGDLNTEAFF
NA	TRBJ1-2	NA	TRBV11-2	TGTGCCAGCAGCTTAGTGCCGGGAAGCGGTGACTATGGCTACACCTTC	CASSLVPGSGDYGYTF
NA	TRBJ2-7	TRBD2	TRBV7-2	TGTGCCAGCAGCTTACTAGCGGGGGCCTTGAGCTCCTACGAGCAGTACTTC	CASSLLAGALSSYEQYF
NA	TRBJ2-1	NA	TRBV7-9	TGTGCCAGCAGCCCCTATCCACATGAGCAGTTCTTC	CASSPYPHEQFF
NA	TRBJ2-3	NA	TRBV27	TGTGCCAGCAGTTTCCGTTCAGGGAACACAGATACGCAGTATTTT	CASSFRSGNTDTQYF
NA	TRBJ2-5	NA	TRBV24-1	TGTGCCGTACAGGGCGCTGGCGAGACCCAGTACTTC	CAVQGAGETQYF
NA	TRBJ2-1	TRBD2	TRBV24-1	TGTGCCACCAGTGAGGCCGGGACTAGCGGGGGGGCCGTCTACAATGAGCAGTTCTTC	CATSEAGTSGGAVYNEQFF
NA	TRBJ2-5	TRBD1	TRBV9	TGTGCCAGCAGCGTATCTCTGGACAGGGCTTCGGAGACCCAGTACTTC	CASSVSLDRASETQYF
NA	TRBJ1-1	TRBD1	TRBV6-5	TGTGCCAGCATCCCACAGGGGCTGACAGGGGAAGCTTTCTTT	CASIPQGLTGEAFF
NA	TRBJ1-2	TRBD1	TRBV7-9	TGTGCCAGCAGCCAAGATGTCGAGGGGGCTGGGGGCTACACCTTC	CASSQDVEGAGGYTF
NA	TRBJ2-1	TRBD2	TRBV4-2	TGTGCCAGCAGACGCGGGACTAGCGGGGACAATGAGCAGTTCTTC	CASRRGTSGDNEQFF
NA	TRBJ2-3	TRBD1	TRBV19	TGTGCCAGTAGTCTATCAACAGGGGGCACAGATACGCAGTATTTT	CASSLSTGGTDTQYF
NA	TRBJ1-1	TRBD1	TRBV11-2	TGTGCCAGCCCGCTCAGGGGGCGCAACACTGAAGCTTTCTTT	CASPLRGRNTEAFF
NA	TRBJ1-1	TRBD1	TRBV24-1	TGTGCCACCAACAATCCAAATCGACAGGGTCGGCACACTAAAGCTTTCTTT	CATNNPNRQGRHTKAFF
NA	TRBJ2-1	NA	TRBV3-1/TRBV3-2	TGTGCCAGCAGCCAAGATTTGCAGGACTACTACAATGAGCAGTTCTTC	CASSQDLQDYYNEQFF
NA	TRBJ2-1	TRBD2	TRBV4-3	TGCGCCAGCAGCCAAGATACCGGGGGGGCGTTCAATGAGCAGTTCTTC	CASSQDTGGAFNEQFF
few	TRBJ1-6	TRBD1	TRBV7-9	TGTGCCAGCAGCTTAAAAGGGGGCGCAAATTCACCCCTCCACTTT	CASSLKGGANSPLHF
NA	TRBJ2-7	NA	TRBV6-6	TGTGCCAGCAGTGTTCGAGGAGGGGTCACCTACGAGCAGTACTTC	CASSVRGGVTYEQYF
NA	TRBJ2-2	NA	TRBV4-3	TGCGCCAGCAGCTTTTCGACTGGCACCGGGGAGCTGTTTTTT	CASSFSTGTGELFF